This TCR beta chain was recorded in a study of blood T cells in healthy people across ages. This clonotype has just a few counts. This CDR3 spans 14 amino acids. Germline lookup yields CDR1 WSHSY and CDR2 SAAADI. The V gene end was trimmed by 7 bases and the J gene end by 3 bases; junction bases not matched to a gene: 8. Then a second PCR, running roughly 7 to 11 cycles, was carried out with a sample-barcoded 5' primer and a J-beta primer mix. MiXCR, run by TCRdb on the 5' RACE reads, gives a single entry per CDR3 protein. The sample has hundreds of thousands of distinct CDR3 sequences; around 46% are singletons.

Sequencing used blood. The chain carries TRBV10-2 and TRBJ2-7; 8 positions match TRBD1. This TCR derives from a woman in her fifties or sixties in good health. The CDR3 is CASTEAGTGYEQYF. The CDR3 nucleotides are TGCGCCAGCACCGAGGCGGGGACAGGCTACGAGCAGTACTTC.